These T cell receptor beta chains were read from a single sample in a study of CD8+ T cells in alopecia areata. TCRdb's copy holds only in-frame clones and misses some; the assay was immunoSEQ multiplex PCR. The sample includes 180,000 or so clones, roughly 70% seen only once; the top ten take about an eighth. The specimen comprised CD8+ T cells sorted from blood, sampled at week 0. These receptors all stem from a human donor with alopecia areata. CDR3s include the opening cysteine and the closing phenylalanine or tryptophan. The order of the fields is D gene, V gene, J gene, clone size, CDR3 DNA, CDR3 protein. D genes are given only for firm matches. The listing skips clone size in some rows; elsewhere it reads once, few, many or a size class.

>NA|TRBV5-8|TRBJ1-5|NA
TGTGCCAGCAGCTTACTCACAAAAAGCAATCAGCCCCAGCATTTT
CASSLLTKSNQPQHF
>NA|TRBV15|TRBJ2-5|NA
TGTGCCACCAGCAGAGCCGGGCCCCAAGAGACCCAGTACTTC
CATSRAGPQETQYF
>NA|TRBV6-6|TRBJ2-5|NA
TGTGCCAGCCTGATGGCACCCCAAGAGACCCAGTACTTC
CASLMAPQETQYF
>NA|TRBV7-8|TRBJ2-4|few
TGTGCCAGCAGCTTGGGGCAGGAAAACATTCAGTACTTC
CASSLGQENIQYF
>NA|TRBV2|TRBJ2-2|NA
TGTGCCAGCACCCCACCCCCCGGGGAGCTGTTTTTT
CASTPPPGELFF
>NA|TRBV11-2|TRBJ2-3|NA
TGTGCCAGCAGCCCCAGATTTGGCAGACAAAGCACAGATACGCAGTATTTT
CASSPRFGRQSTDTQYF
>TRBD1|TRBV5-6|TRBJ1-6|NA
TGTGCCAGCAGCTTTGGACAGGCCACCCGGGATAATTCACCCCTCCACTTT
CASSFGQATRDNSPLHF
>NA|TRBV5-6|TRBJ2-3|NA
TGTGCCAGCAGCTTAGGCATCACAGATACGCAGTATTTT
CASSLGITDTQYF
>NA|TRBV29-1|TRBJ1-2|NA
TGCAGCGTTGTCATTGGCCTGAACGACACCTTC
CSVVIGLNDTF
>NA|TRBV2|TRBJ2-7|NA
TGTGCCGGGGGGGCTAAGGATAGCTACGAGCAGTACTTC
CAGGAKDSYEQYF
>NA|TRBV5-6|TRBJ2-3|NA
TGTGCCAGCAATCTACGGGAGTCGCGCAGTTTTAGCACAGATACGCAGTATTTT
CASNLRESRSFSTDTQYF
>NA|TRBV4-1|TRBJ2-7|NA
TGCGCCAGCAGCCCTGCTACTACTGGGTACGAGCAGTACTTC
CASSPATTGYEQYF
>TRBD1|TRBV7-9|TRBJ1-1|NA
TGTGCCAGCAGCCAGGGGGGGACTGAAGCTTTCTTT
CASSQGGTEAFF
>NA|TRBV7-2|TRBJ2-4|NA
TGTGCCAGCAGCCTGGGCCCATCCAAAAACATTCAGTACTTC
CASSLGPSKNIQYF
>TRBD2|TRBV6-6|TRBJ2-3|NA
TGTGCCAGCAGCGAGGGGACTAGCGGTTCCACAGATACGCAGTATTTT
CASSEGTSGSTDTQYF
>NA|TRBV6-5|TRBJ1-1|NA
TGTGCCAGCAGCTCCGCTGAAGCTTTCTTT
CASSSAEAFF
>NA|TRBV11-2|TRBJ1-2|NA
TGTGCCAGCAGCCCCGAGTACTCCACGAACTATGGCTACACCTTC
CASSPEYSTNYGYTF
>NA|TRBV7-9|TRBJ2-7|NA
TGTGCTACCGCCCGTGAGGGGGACACCAGCCCCTACGAGCAGTACTTC
CATAREGDTSPYEQYF
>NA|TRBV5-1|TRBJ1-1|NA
TGCGCCAGCAGCCGGGGAACCACTGAAGCTTTCTTT
CASSRGTTEAFF
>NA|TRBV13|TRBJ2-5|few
TGTGCCAGCAGCTCAACTCCGGGGGAGACCCAGTACTTC
CASSSTPGETQYF
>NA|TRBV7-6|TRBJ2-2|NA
TGTGCCAGCAGCTCTTTTCAGGACCGCGCCGGGGAGCTGTTTTTT
CASSSFQDRAGELFF
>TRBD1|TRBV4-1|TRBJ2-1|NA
TGCGCCAGCAGCCAGCGGGACAGGGGGCACAATGAGCAGTTCTTC
CASSQRDRGHNEQFF
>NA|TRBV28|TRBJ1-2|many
TGTGCCAGCAGTTCGCGTACACGGACCTATGGCTACACCTTC
CASSSRTRTYGYTF
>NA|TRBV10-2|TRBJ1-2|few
TGCGCCAGCAACGAGGGGCTGTATTTTAACTATGGCTACACCTTC
CASNEGLYFNYGYTF
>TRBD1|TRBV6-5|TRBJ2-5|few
TGTGCCAGCAGTTACGAGGGACAGGGAGAGACCCAGTACTTC
CASSYEGQGETQYF
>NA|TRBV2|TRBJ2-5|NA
TGTGCCAGCAGCGAGAGAGAGACCCAGTACTTC
CASSERETQYF
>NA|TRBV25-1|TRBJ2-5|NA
TGTGCCAGCAGTGAATGGACGGAGACCCAGTACTTC
CASSEWTETQYF
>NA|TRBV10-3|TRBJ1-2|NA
TGTGCCATCAGTGAGTCACTACCTCCGGGACACCCTAACTATGGCTACACCTTC
CAISESLPPGHPNYGYTF
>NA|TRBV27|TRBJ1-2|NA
TGTGCCAGCTCGTCCTCTAACTATGGCTACACCTTC
CASSSSNYGYTF
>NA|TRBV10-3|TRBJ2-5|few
TGTGCCGCACAGGGCCGGGAGACCCAGTACTTC
CAAQGRETQYF
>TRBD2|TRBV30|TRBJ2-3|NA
TGTGCCTGGAATTACGGGGGGGGAGATACGCAGTATTTT
CAWNYGGGDTQYF
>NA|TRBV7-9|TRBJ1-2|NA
TGTGCCAGCACCCACGATCCAAGTAGTGGCTACACCTTC
CASTHDPSSGYTF
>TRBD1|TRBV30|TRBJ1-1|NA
TGTGCCTGGAGTGTGGGACAGGGGACTGAAGCTTTCTTT
CAWSVGQGTEAFF
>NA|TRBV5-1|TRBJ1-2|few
TGCGCCAGCAGCTTGTTCCGGGATGGCTACACCTTC
CASSLFRDGYTF
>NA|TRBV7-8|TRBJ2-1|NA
TGTGCCAGCAGCTTATTTTCCAGTCGGGATGAGCAGTTCTTC
CASSLFSSRDEQFF
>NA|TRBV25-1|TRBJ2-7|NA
TGTGCCAGCAGTGAATCCAGGGCGGCCGAGCAGTACTTC
CASSESRAAEQYF
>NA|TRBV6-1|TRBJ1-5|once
TGTGCCAGCAACAGCCAACAGCCCCAGCATTTT
CASNSQQPQHF
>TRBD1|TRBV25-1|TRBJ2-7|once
TGTGCCACCGGACAGGGGCGGAACGAGCAGTACTTC
CATGQGRNEQYF
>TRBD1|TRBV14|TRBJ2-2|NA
TGTGCCAGCAGCCTCCTACCGACAGGGTGGAACACCGGGGAGCTGTTTTTT
CASSLLPTGWNTGELFF
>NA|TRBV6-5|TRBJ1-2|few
TGTGCCAGTACAGCACAGGCTAACTATGGCTACACCTTC
CASTAQANYGYTF
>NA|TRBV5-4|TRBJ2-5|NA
TGTGCCAGCAGCCTCAAAGATGGGGGGATGGACACCCAGTACTTC
CASSLKDGGMDTQYF
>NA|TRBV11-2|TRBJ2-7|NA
TGTGCCAGCAGCTTAGGCAGGGGAGGCTACGAGCAGTACTTC
CASSLGRGGYEQYF
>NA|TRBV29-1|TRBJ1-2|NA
TGCAGCGTTCAAACAACCGGACGGGGAACCTATGGCTACACCTTC
CSVQTTGRGTYGYTF
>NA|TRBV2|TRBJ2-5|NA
TGTGCCAGCAGTGACCTGGGGGCGGAGGAGACCCAGTACTTC
CASSDLGAEETQYF
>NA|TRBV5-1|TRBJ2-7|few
TGCGCCAGCAGCAAGTACAGGAGTTCCTACGAGCAGTACTTC
CASSKYRSSYEQYF
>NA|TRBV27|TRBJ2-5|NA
TGTGCCAGCAGCCGGGACTTCCAAGAGACCCAGTACTTC
CASSRDFQETQYF
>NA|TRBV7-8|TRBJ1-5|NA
TGTGCCAGCAGCTTAGCTTCAGGGGACAACTACAATCAGCCCCAGCATTTT
CASSLASGDNYNQPQHF
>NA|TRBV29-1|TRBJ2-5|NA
TGCAGCGTTAGACAGGTTGAGACCCAGTACTTC
CSVRQVETQYF